The sequence of this T cell receptor beta chain was determined in a study of cytomegalovirus exposure and HLA in healthy donors. Across the study: Clustering assigned about 80% of the roughly 370 genotyped donors to the Caucasian-associated ancestry cluster. The study, taken as a whole, reports: A later look showed TCR association rates differing by HLA locus, highest for DRB1 and lowest for HLA-C.

Note on this clone: Its antigen is still unknown.

CDR1 is SGHTA, CDR2 FQGNSA, per germline. V lost 2 bases to trimming and J lost 6 bases; unmatched junction nucleotides: 2. The CDR3 consists of 14 residues. PCR was performed using 60 Vbeta and 13 Jbeta primers. In the original workflow: The count from a later analysis was some 76 million unique TCR beta chains, some 12 million of them shared. The method was immunoSEQ multiplex PCR; TCRdb's version includes in-frame clones alone and lacks a portion of them. V, J and clone size are taken as reported in that table, and D and trimming were inferred from the DNA itself. The sample holds around 63,000 clones, over 70% seen once.

The chain carries TRBV7-2 and TRBJ2-1; 9 bases agree with TRBD2. The source material was PBMCs. This sequence was found in a man aged 55 to 70 in good health and CMV-seropositive. The CDR3 loop reads CASSLRLAVNEQFF. For the CDR3, the DNA is TGTGCCAGCAGCTTACGACTAGCGGTCAATGAGCAGTTCTTC. The full variable domain, rest sourced from reference TRBV7-2 and TRBJ2-1, is GAGVSQSPSNKVTEKGKDVELRCDPISGHTALYWYRQSLGQGLEFLIYFQGNSAPDKSGLPSDRFSAERTGGSVSTLTIQRTQQEDSAVYLCASSLRLAVNEQFFGPGTRLTVL.